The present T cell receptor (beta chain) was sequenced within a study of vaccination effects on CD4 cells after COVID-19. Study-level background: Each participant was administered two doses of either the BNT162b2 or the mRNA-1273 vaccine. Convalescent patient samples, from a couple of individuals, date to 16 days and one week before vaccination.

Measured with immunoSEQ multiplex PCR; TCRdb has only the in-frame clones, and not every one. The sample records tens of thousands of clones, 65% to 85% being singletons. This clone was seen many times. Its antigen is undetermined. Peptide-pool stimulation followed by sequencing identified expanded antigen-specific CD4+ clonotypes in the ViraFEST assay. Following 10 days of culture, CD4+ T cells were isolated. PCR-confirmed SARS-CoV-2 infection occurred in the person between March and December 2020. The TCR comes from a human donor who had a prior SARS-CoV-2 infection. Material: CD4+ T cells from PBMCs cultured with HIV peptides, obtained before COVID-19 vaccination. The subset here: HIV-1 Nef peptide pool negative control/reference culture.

CDR3 nucleotides: TGTGCCAGCAGCCAGGCCGCCAAAAACATTCAGTACTTC. Translation gives CASSQAAKNIQYF. The chain is built from TRBV4-2 and TRBJ2-4; D gene unclear. Germline CDR1 reads LGHNA; CDR2 reads YNFKEQ. This CDR3 comprises 13 residues. The ends were cut back, 3 bases at V and 1 base at J, with 4 bases in the middle.